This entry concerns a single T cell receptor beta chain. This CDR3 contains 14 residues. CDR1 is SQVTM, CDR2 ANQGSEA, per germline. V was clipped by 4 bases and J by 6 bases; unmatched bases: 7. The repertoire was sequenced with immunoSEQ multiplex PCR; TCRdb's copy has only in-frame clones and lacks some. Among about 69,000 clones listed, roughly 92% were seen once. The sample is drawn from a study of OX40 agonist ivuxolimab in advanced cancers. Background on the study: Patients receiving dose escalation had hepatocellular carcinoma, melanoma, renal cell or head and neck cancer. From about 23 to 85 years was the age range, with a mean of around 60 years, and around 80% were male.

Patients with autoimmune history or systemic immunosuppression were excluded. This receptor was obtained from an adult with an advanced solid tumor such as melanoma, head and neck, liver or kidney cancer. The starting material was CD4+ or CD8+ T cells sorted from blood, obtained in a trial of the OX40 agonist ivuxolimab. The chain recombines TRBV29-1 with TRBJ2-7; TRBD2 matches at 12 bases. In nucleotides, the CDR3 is TGCAGCGTTGGGGCGGCGGGACTAGCGGGCGAGCAGTACTTC. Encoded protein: CSVGAAGLAGEQYF.